The clone carrying this T cell receptor (beta chain) was observed a handful of times. Antigen specificity is unknown. CDR3 length equals 14 residues. V lost 3 bases and J lost 5, with 12 bases in between. Germline V gene lookup returns CDR1 SEHNR and CDR2 FQNEAQ (reference sequence). Central memory, naive, regulatory and stem cell-like memory CD4+ cells were sorted by CD45RO/CCR7/CD25/CD127/CD95/CD27. Sequencing targeted expressed TCRB transcripts, as all isolated RNA had been reverse transcribed. The assay was immunoSEQ multiplex PCR, and TCRdb's table has in-frame clones only and misses some. The data show around 240,000 clones, roughly two thirds seen once. This sample stems from a study of beta chain features in type 1 diabetes. Study-level points and caveats: Reads derived from cDNA could over-represent cells showing high TCR expression.

The J gene is TRBJ2-3, the V gene TRBV7-9; TRBD2 is a possible D gene (6 bases). The TCR sequence derives from a man aged 30 to 45 in good health. The sample comprised naive CD4+ T cells from blood. CDR3 sequence: CASSFKREIDTQYF. CDR3 in DNA: TGTGCCAGCAGCTTTAAACGGGAGATAGATACGCAGTATTTT.